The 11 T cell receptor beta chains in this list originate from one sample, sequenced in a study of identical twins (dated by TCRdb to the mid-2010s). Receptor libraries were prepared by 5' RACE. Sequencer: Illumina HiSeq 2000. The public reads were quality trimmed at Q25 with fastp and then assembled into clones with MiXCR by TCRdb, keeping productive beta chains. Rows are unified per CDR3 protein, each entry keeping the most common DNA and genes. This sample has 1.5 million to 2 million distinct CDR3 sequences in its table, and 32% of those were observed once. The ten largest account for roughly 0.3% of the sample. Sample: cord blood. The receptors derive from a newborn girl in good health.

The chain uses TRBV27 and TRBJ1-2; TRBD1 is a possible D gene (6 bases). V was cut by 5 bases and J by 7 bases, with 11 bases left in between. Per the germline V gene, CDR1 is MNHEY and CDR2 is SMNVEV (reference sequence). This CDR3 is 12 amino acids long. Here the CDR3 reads CASSTGGLGYTF. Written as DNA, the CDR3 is TGTGCCAGCAGTACCGGGGGGCTTGGCTACACCTTC.

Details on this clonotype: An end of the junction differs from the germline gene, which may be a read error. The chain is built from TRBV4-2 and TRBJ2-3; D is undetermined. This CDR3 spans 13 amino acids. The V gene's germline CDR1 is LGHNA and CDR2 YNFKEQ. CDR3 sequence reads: CAISQRPTDTQYF. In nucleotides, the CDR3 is TGTGCCATCAGCCAACGCCCTACAGATACGCAGTATTTT.

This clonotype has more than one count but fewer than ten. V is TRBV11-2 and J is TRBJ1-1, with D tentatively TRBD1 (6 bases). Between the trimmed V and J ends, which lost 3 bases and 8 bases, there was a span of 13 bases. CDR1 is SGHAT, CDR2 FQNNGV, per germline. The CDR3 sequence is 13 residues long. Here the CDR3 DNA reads TGTGCCAGCAGCTTTGCCGGGGGCAGGGAAGCTTTCTTT. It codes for CASSFAGGREAFF.

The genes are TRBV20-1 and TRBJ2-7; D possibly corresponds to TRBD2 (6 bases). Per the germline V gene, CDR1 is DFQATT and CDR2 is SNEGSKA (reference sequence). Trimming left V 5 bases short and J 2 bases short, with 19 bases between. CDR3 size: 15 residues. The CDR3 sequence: CSAPRGTQHTYEQYF. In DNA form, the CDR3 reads TGCAGTGCTCCTCGCGGGACCCAGCACACCTACGAGCAGTACTTC.

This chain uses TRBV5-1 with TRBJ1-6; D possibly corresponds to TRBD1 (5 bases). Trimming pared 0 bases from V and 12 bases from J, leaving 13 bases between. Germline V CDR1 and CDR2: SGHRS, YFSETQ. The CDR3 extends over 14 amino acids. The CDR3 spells CASSLDPGPLPLHF. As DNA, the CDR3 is TGCGCCAGCAGCTTGGACCCGGGACCCTTACCCCTCCACTTT.

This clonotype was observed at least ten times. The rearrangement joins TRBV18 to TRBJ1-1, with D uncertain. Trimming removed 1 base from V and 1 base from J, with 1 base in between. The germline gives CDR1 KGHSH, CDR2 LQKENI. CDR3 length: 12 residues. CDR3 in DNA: TGTGCCAGCTCACCACAGAACACTGAAGCTTTCTTT. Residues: CASSPQNTEAFF.

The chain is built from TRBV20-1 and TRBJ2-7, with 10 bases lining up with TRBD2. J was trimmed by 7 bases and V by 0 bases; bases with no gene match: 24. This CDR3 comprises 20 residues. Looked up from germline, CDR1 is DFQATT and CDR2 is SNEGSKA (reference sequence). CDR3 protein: CSARDPGTSGRARGYNEQYF. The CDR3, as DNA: TGCAGTGCTAGAGATCCTGGGACCAGCGGGAGGGCCAGGGGCTACAATGAGCAGTACTTC.

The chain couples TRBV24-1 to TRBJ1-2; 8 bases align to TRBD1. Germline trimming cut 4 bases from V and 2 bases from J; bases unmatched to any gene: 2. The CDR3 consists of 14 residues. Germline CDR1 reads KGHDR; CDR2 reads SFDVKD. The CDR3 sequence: CATSERTGNYGYTF. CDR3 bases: TGTGCCACCAGTGAGCGGACAGGGAACTATGGCTACACCTTC.

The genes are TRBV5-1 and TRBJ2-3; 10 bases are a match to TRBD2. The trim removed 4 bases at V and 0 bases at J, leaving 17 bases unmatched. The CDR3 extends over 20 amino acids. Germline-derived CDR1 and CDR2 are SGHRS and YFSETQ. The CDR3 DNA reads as TGCGCCAGCAGCCCGTTAATACTGATCGGACTAGCGGAGAGCACAGATACGCAGTATTTT. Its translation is CASSPLILIGLAESTDTQYF.

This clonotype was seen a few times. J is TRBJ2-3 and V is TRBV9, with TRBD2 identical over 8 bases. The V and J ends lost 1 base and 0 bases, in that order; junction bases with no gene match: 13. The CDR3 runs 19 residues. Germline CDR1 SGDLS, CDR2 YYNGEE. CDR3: CASSVTGTRSGRSTDTQYF. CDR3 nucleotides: TGTGCCAGCAGCGTAACCGGGACTAGGAGCGGAAGGAGCACAGATACGCAGTATTTT.

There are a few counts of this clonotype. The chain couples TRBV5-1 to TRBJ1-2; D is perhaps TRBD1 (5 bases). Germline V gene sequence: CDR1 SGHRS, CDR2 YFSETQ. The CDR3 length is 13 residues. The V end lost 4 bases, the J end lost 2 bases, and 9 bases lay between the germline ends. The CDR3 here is CASSTAGNYGYTF. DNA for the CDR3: TGCGCCAGCAGCACTGCAGGGAACTATGGCTACACCTTC.